A selection of T cell receptor beta chains follows, all from one sample in a study of lymphopenia after photon versus proton radiotherapy. Sequencing was performed with immunoSEQ multiplex PCR; in TCRdb, only in-frame clones are kept and a portion is missing. The sample holds 53,000 or so clones, 83% seen once. The sequences come from peripheral blood, collected from a patient treated with photon-based radiotherapy. The receptors shown here come from a man over 45 with gastric cancer. Each CDR3 is given with its conserved first and last residue. Fields, in order: V gene, D gene, clone size, J gene, CDR3 DNA, CDR3 protein. The D gene is left open where the match is weak. Size tells how often a clone was seen (once, few, many) or the class of an expanded clone, and some rows leave it out.

TRBV7-2	TRBD1	.	TRBJ1-1	TGTGCCAGCAGCTGGGCCAGGGGGCCCAACACTGAAGCTTTCTTT	CASSWARGPNTEAFF
TRBV18	TRBD1	.	TRBJ2-3	TGTGCCAGCTCGGGACAGGTTTATACAGATACGCAGTATTTT	CASSGQVYTDTQYF
TRBV20-1	.	few	TRBJ2-7	TGCAGTGCCAGGACTTCCTACGAGCAGTACTTC	CSARTSYEQYF
TRBV25-1	TRBD1	.	TRBJ1-2	TGTGCCAGCAGTGAAACGGACAGGGATGGCTACACCTTC	CASSETDRDGYTF
TRBV28	.	once	TRBJ1-2	TGTGCCAGCAGTTTTCGTCTTTTATTCGACTATGGCTACACCTTC	CASSFRLLFDYGYTF
TRBV29-1	.	few	TRBJ2-3	TGCAGCGTTGAAGGGGGCACCGTACTTGGCACAGATACGCAGTATTTT	CSVEGGTVLGTDTQYF
TRBV6-5	TRBD1	.	TRBJ1-1	TGTGCCAGCAGTCGGACAGGGAACACTGAAGCTTTCTTT	CASSRTGNTEAFF
TRBV18	TRBD1	.	TRBJ2-5	TGTGCCAGCTCACCGGGGACAGGGGAGACCCAGTACTTC	CASSPGTGETQYF
TRBV5-5	.	.	TRBJ2-1	TGTGCCAGCAGCTTAACTAGCTGGAATGAGCAGTTCTTC	CASSLTSWNEQFF
TRBV6-4	.	.	TRBJ2-1	TGTGCCAGCAGAGCTACCCCTAGGGTTCAGAACAATGAGCAGTTCTTC	CASRATPRVQNNEQFF
TRBV19	.	.	TRBJ2-4	TGTGCCAGTAGTACAGGGGCCCCAACGTTAACACTAGCCAAAAACATTCAGTACTTC	CASSTGAPTLTLAKNIQYF
TRBV5-1	.	once	TRBJ2-7	TGCGCCAGCAGCTTTGAAGGATCCGGGCGAGAGCAGTACTTC	CASSFEGSGREQYF
TRBV18	.	.	TRBJ2-2	TGTGCCAGCTCCCCCGACGCGACGAAGGGGACCGGGGAGCTGTTTTTT	CASSPDATKGTGELFF
TRBV30	.	.	TRBJ2-1	TGTGCCTGGAGTGCCCCCCCTAGGGGGAATGAGCAGTTCTTC	CAWSAPPRGNEQFF
TRBV28	.	.	TRBJ2-1	TGTGCCAGCAGTCCCGGATTTTACAATGAGCAGTTCTTC	CASSPGFYNEQFF
TRBV4-1	TRBD2	.	TRBJ2-5	TGCGCCAGCAGCCAAGATCCTAGCTGGGGGGGTGAGACCCAGTACTTC	CASSQDPSWGGETQYF
TRBV11-2	.	once	TRBJ2-1	TGTGCCAGCAGAAGTCCCGGAGACGAGCAGTTCTTC	CASRSPGDEQFF
TRBV7-8	.	.	TRBJ2-7	TGTGCCAGCAGCCGTGCAGGGGGGCCGTGGGAGCAGTACTTC	CASSRAGGPWEQYF
TRBV28	.	.	TRBJ1-5	TGTGCCAGCAGGTATGGTTTAGGGAGCAGCAATCAGCCCCAGCATTTT	CASRYGLGSSNQPQHF
TRBV6-6	.	.	TRBJ1-2	TGTGCCAGCAGCCCTAGACGGATCAACTATGGCTACACCTTC	CASSPRRINYGYTF
TRBV27	.	.	TRBJ1-1	TGTGCCAGCAGTCCGCATTACGGGAACCGCGCTGAAGCTTTCTTT	CASSPHYGNRAEAFF
TRBV10-3	.	few	TRBJ1-2	TGTGCCATCAGTGAGTCGGTGGGAAACTATGGCTACACCTTC	CAISESVGNYGYTF
TRBV5-4	.	.	TRBJ2-6	TGTGCCAGCAGTGAAGGAACCTCTGGGGCCAACGTCCTGACTTTC	CASSEGTSGANVLTF
TRBV29-1	.	.	TRBJ1-1	TGCAGCGTTGGGGAAACTGCGAGTACTGAAGCTTTCTTT	CSVGETASTEAFF
TRBV6-1	.	once	TRBJ1-1	TGTGCCAGCAGTGAAGCAGGATCGAGAGGGCCCACTCATGAAGCTTTCTTT	CASSEAGSRGPTHEAFF
TRBV28	.	.	TRBJ2-3	TGTGCCAGCATCTTGAGGATGGGCACAGATACGCAGTATTTT	CASILRMGTDTQYF
TRBV5-1	.	few	TRBJ2-5	TGCGCCAGCAGCTTGGCCATCGGCAGGGGTACCCAAGAGACCCAGTACTTC	CASSLAIGRGTQETQYF
TRBV4-1	.	once	TRBJ1-2	TGCGCCAGCAGCCTAAATCCAGGGGAAGATGGCTACACCTTC	CASSLNPGEDGYTF
TRBV11-2	.	.	TRBJ1-2	TGTGCCAGCAGCTCCCCAGCGAGGATGGTCTATGGCTACACCTTC	CASSSPARMVYGYTF
TRBV7-6	.	.	TRBJ2-3	TGTGCCAGCAGCTCCTGGGTTGGGGGCACAGATACGCAGTATTTT	CASSSWVGGTDTQYF
TRBV5-6	.	once	TRBJ1-5	TGTGCCAGCAGCTTAACCCCCAATCAGCCCCAGCATTTT	CASSLTPNQPQHF
TRBV4-2	.	.	TRBJ1-2	TGTGCCAGCAGCCAAGAGAAGGGGGTTGGCTACACCTTC	CASSQEKGVGYTF
TRBV28	TRBD2	.	TRBJ2-2	TGTGCCAGCAGCAACAACCTCCTAGCGGGAGGCGGGGAGCTGTTTTTT	CASSNNLLAGGGELFF
TRBV18	TRBD1	.	TRBJ1-1	TGTGCCAGCTCACCTTCCACAGGGGGCTTGAGTGAAGCTTTCTTT	CASSPSTGGLSEAFF
TRBV7-2	.	.	TRBJ2-3	TGTGCCAGCAGTCAGAATAGGGGCAACACAGATACGCAGTATTTT	CASSQNRGNTDTQYF
TRBV11-2	.	.	TRBJ2-1	TGTGCCAGCAGCTCCGTTAGCTCCTACAATGAGCAGTTCTTC	CASSSVSSYNEQFF
TRBV5-8	.	.	TRBJ1-5	TGTGCCAGCAGCTTGCAGTCGGCACCTGGGGATCAGCCCCAGCATTTT	CASSLQSAPGDQPQHF
TRBV5-4	TRBD1	.	TRBJ2-5	TGTGCCAGCAGCTTGGCCCGGACAGGCTCCCAATTGAAAGAGACCCAGTACTTC	CASSLARTGSQLKETQYF
TRBV14	.	few	TRBJ1-3	TGTGCCAGCAGCCAAGAATGGGGTATAGACACCATATATTTT	CASSQEWGIDTIYF
TRBV6-5	.	.	TRBJ2-1	TGTGCCAGCAGTGCTCCACCCTACAATGAGCAGTTCTTC	CASSAPPYNEQFF
TRBV6-9	TRBD1	.	TRBJ2-2	TGTGCCAGCAGTTATTTCCCGACAGGGGTGGGGCTGTTTTTT	CASSYFPTGVGLFF
TRBV5-4	.	few	TRBJ1-3	TGTGCCAGCAGCGTTCAGGGGACGGACACCATATATTTT	CASSVQGTDTIYF
TRBV19	TRBD1	.	TRBJ1-5	TGTGCCAGTAGTATGTTCACGGGGACAGAGGGCAATCAGCCCCAGCATTTT	CASSMFTGTEGNQPQHF
TRBV4-2	TRBD2	few	TRBJ2-7	TGTGCCAGCAGCCCCTCCGGGACTAGTACGTACGAGCAGTACTTC	CASSPSGTSTYEQYF
TRBV7-2	TRBD1	.	TRBJ1-2	TGTGCCAGCAGCTTAACCGACAGGGTTTATGGCTACACCTTC	CASSLTDRVYGYTF